These 17 T cell receptor beta chains share one sample of origin, sequenced in a study of blood T cell repertoires in COVID-19. Sequencing was performed with immunoSEQ multiplex PCR; in TCRdb, only in-frame clones are kept and a portion is missing. Here the sample spans under 300,000 clones, roughly 83% being singletons. Sequenced: peripheral blood. The receptors shown here come from a woman aged 80 or over with acute or convalescent COVID-19.

The CDR3 region is CASSISHSGGLDTQYF. The CDR3 region has the DNA TGTGCCAGCAGCATCAGCCATAGCGGGGGGTTAGATACGCAGTATTTT. V gene TRBV2 combines with J gene TRBJ2-3, with 10 bases aligning to TRBD2. CDR1 and CDR2 (germline): SNHLY, FYNNEI. J gave up 5 bases and V 6 bases, and 11 bases lay outside the gene matches. The CDR3 extends over 16 amino acids.

Only one count was recorded for this clone. The chain uses TRBV3-1 (or the pseudogene TRBV3-2) and TRBJ2-3; 7 positions agree with TRBD2. V shed 0 bases and J 4 bases; nucleotides not matched to a gene: 4. Germline CDR1 reads LGHDT; CDR2 reads YNNKEL (reference sequence). This CDR3 has 15 amino acids. CDR3: CASSQEVSGPDTQYF. CDR3 nucleotides: TGTGCCAGCAGCCAAGAGGTTAGCGGGCCAGATACGCAGTATTTT.

The rearrangement uses TRBV3-1 (or the pseudogene TRBV3-2) and TRBJ1-1; 7 bases are shared with TRBD1. With 4 bases clipped from V and 4 bases from J, the junction kept 15 bases outside the gene matches. Germline V gene data show CDR1 as LGHDT and CDR2 as YNNKEL (reference sequence). The CDR3 has 17 residues. The CDR3: CASSRQGMGLLSTEAFF. CDR3 DNA: TGTGCCAGCAGCCGACAGGGAATGGGTCTTCTGAGCACTGAAGCTTTCTTT.

The V gene is TRBV19, the J gene TRBJ2-7, with D perhaps matching TRBD1 (8 bases). Germline V CDR1 and CDR2: LNHDA, SQIVND (reference sequence). With 4 bases removed from V and 4 bases from J, the gap between germline ends came to 17 bases. The CDR3 sequence is 15 residues long. The chain's CDR3 is CASSRGGQARYEQYF. The CDR3 coding sequence is TGTGCCAGTAGTAGGGGGGGACAGGCCCGATACGAGCAGTACTTC.

The rearrangement links TRBV18 to TRBJ2-1, with 7 bases lining up with TRBD1. This CDR3 has 14 residues. The V gene end was trimmed by 6 bases and the J gene end by 2 bases; junction bases not matched to a gene: 4. Germline lookup yields CDR1 KGHSH and CDR2 LQKENI. CDR3 coding DNA: TGTGCCAGCTCCCCAGACAGGGCCTACAATGAGCAGTTCTTC. Amino acid sequence: CASSPDRAYNEQFF.

The CDR3 DNA sequence: TGCGCCAGCAGTGATGGGGGGAAGGGCACTGAAGCTTTCTTT. Amino acid sequence: CASSDGGKGTEAFF. The J gene is TRBJ1-1, the V gene TRBV10-1; TRBD1 is a possible D gene (5 bases). CDR1 and CDR2 from the germline V gene are WNHNN and SYGVQD (reference sequence). Trimming cost V 3 bases and J 4 bases, with 12 bases left between them. The CDR3 sequence is 14 residues long.

This chain uses TRBV6-6 with TRBJ2-4; 7 positions match TRBD1. With V trimmed by 7 bases and J by 8 bases, 17 bases remained unmatched. CDR1 is MNHNY and CDR2 is SVGAGI in the germline V gene (reference sequence). This CDR3 contains 16 residues. DNA for the CDR3: TGTGCCAGCAACGGACAGGACGAAGGTGGTAGGGACATTCAGTACTTC. Protein: CASNGQDEGGRDIQYF.

The V gene is TRBV19, the J gene TRBJ1-2; 8 bases agree with TRBD1. The CDR3 contains 15 residues. Germline V gene data show CDR1 as LNHDA and CDR2 as SQIVND (reference sequence). The V and J ends lost 1 base and 4 bases, in that order; junction bases with no gene match: 5. The chain's CDR3 is CASSIVGQASYGYTF. The DNA for the CDR3 is TGTGCCAGTAGTATAGTGGGACAGGCTTCCTATGGCTACACCTTC.

With regard to this clone: The sample holds other DNA sequences that translate to the same CDR3. The genes are TRBV9 and TRBJ1-3, with TRBD1 identical over 7 bases. The length of the CDR3 is 15 residues. V was pared by 0 bases and J by 1 base, with 1 base of the junction left unmatched. The germline V gene has CDR1 SGDLS and CDR2 YYNGEE. The CDR3 here is CASSVEQGSGNTIYF. The CDR3 region has the DNA TGTGCCAGCAGCGTAGAACAGGGGTCTGGAAACACCATATATTTT.

This rearrangement joins TRBV5-5 to TRBJ2-1, with D perhaps TRBD2 (6 bases). The V end was cut by 6 bases, the J end by 0 bases, with 16 bases between. There are 16 residues in the CDR3. Looked up from germline, CDR1 is SGHKS and CDR2 is YYEKEE (reference sequence). CDR3 DNA sequence: TGTGCCAGCATAATTCTGGACGGGAGCTCCTACAATGAGCAGTTCTTC. It is translated as CASIILDGSSYNEQFF.

The rearrangement uses TRBV6-1 and TRBJ1-2, with a tentative D call TRBD1 (5 bases). The CDR3 has 16 residues. CDR1 is MNHNS, CDR2 SASEGT, per germline. Trimming left V 4 bases short and J 4 bases short, with 19 bases between. The chain's CDR3 is CASSGAVEGLLYGYTF. DNA of the CDR3: TGTGCCAGCAGTGGGGCCGTGGAGGGACTCCTCTATGGCTACACCTTC.

This sequence joins TRBV29-1 and TRBJ1-1, with a weak D call TRBD1 (5 bases). Trimming pared 1 base from V and 3 bases from J, leaving 15 bases between. The CDR3 is 15 residues long. Germline CDR1 and CDR2: SQVTM and ANQGSEA. CDR3 coding DNA: TGCAGCGTTGAAGGGGGTAGCGGGGGATACACTGAAGCTTTCTTT. It encodes CSVEGGSGGYTEAFF.

The gene calls are TRBV28 and TRBJ1-4, with TRBD1 identical over 7 bases. The CDR3 consists of 15 residues. The trim removed 2 bases at V and 0 bases at J, leaving 0 bases unmatched. CDR1 is MDHEN, CDR2 SYDVKM, per germline. CDR3 sequence: CASSLQGATNEKLFF. The CDR3 region has the DNA TGTGCCAGCAGTTTACAGGGGGCAACTAATGAAAAACTGTTTTTT.

The CDR3 reads CASSLDAGTNEQYF. As DNA, the CDR3 is TGCGCCAGCAGCTTGGATGCCGGGACAAACGAGCAGTACTTC. The gene calls are TRBV5-1 and TRBJ2-7; maybe TRBD1 (6 bases). From germline, CDR1 is SGHRS and CDR2 YFSETQ. The V end was cut by 0 bases, the J end by 5 bases, with 12 bases between. The CDR3 covers 14 residues.

This clone has only a few counts. The chain employs TRBV2 and TRBJ1-6; TRBD1 is a possible D gene (5 bases). V was trimmed by 7 bases and J by 6 bases, leaving 13 bases between them. Germline values: CDR1 SNHLY, CDR2 FYNNEI. This CDR3 contains 14 residues. This chain's CDR3 is CASNIDSVNSPLHF. The CDR3 region has the DNA TGTGCCAGCAATATCGACAGCGTTAATTCACCCCTCCACTTT.

This clone was picked up one time. Different DNA sequences within this sample yield the same CDR3. The chain is built from TRBV18 and TRBJ1-1, with a tentative D call TRBD1 (6 bases). Germline CDR1 reads KGHSH; CDR2 reads LQKENI. CDR3 length: 14 residues. The V and J ends lost 3 bases and 1 base respectively, with 9 bases between them. CDR3 nucleotide sequence: TGTGCCAGCTCACCGGGGGGGCCGAACACTGAAGCTTTCTTT. The encoded protein is CASSPGGPNTEAFF.

This chain uses TRBV15 with TRBJ2-7; D is uncertain. Germline V gene lookup returns CDR1 LNHNV and CDR2 YYDKDF (reference sequence). CDR3 length: 13 amino acids. The V and J ends lost 0 bases and 6 bases respectively, with 9 bases between them. The CDR3 region has the DNA TGTGCCACCAGCAGAGAAGCTTGGAGCGAGCAGTACTTC. Translating gives CATSREAWSEQYF.